This T cell receptor (beta chain) was obtained from a study of cytomegalovirus exposure and HLA in healthy donors (dated by TCRdb to about 2017). Regarding the complete study: An earlier analysis of 587 of the donors reported approximately 280 Gb of sequence data and around 110 million unique TCR beta sequences obtained from some 200 million T cells. Approximately 300 gigabases of sequencing data and 91 million or so unique TCR sequences made up an early release that covered 500 to 700 HLA-typed donors. Of the 398 genotyped donors, roughly 80% were placed in the genetic ancestry cluster associated with self-reported Caucasian donors. The aim of the study was to test whether cataloging public T cell receptors could identify signatures of past pathogen exposure. Using immunosequencing, the study profiled T cell repertoires from 500 to 800 subjects and related those repertoires to cytomegalovirus serostatus. Besides the first cohort of around 700 subjects, a separate validation cohort made up of over 100 different subjects was used. High-throughput TCR immunosequencing, statistical association of individual TCRs with disease status, and machine learning were combined to predict cytomegalovirus infection status. To study patterns of TCR occurrence, a later analysis re-analyzed previously published TCR beta repertoires from hundreds of donors and added high-resolution HLA genotyping. The later analysis used no new phenotypic data to find candidate immune exposures, relying instead on TCR beta sequences and their occurrence across donors. In an earlier analysis of 500 to 650 of the donors, high-throughput TCR beta sequencing was used to judge whether each TCR beta V gene segment behaved as functional or pseudogenic. Donor age, sex, ethnicity and CMV serostatus were collected together with the repertoire data. In a later genetic analysis, genome-wide SNP genotypes for about three fifths of the roughly 670 donors were used, and that subset was treated as a discovery cohort. All discovery cohort repertoires had been generated using a single sequencing platform. HLA typing covered class I and class II loci at four-digit resolution. Typing coverage varied by locus: roughly 620-640 donors for A, B, C, DRB1 and DQB1; some 520 for DQA1; over 600 for DPA1; approximately 470 for DPB1. Roughly five DR-DQ haplotypes were handled as single units for association and clustering because linkage in the cohort was strong. Among 398 genotyped donors of the cohort, an average of approximately 220,000 unique TCR beta nucleotide sequences was sequenced per donor, of which about 18% were non-productive. Study-wide findings and limitations: Linkage disequilibrium might explain the correlated functional status among segregating V segments, but an unknown experimental factor could not be excluded. In a later analysis, most CMV-associated TCR beta chains were found to appear HLA-restricted, with HLA associations seemingly driven largely by CMV exposure. Because the 87-base-pair reads could not distinguish some IMGT-functional V segments, including TRBV6-2 and TRBV6-3, those segments were excluded. Immune exposure information for the cohort was limited to CMV serostatus. A group of highly shared sequence variants was considered likely to be a technical artifact of the sequencing pipeline. V-gene and J-gene trimming of TCR beta chains was associated with a missense DCLRE1C variant in a later genetic analysis, and the association was replicated in an independent cohort. The cohort was sequenced for TCR beta chains only, and without alpha or paired-chain data the features that could be detected were limited. Most TCR sequences were observed very rarely across donors, whereas some public TCRs were present in many individuals. In a later analysis, TCR association rates were found to vary across HLA loci, with the most associated TCRs seen for DRB1 alleles and the fewest for HLA-C alleles. Compared with the roughly 670-donor mean, donors in an Asian-associated ancestry cluster had fewer N-insertions in productive TCRs, according to a later genetic analysis. Because HLA typing was missing for some donors at each locus, association tests included only the typed subset. Cytomegalovirus status was reported to be diagnosed by the classifier with high specificity and sensitivity in both the original and validation cohorts. A further reported finding was that TCR beta sequences accurately predicted the HLA-A and HLA-B alleles for most subjects in the first cohort. Strong co-occurrence of HLA alleles, especially DR and DQ, made assigning TCR associations to individual alleles difficult. At a false discovery rate of 0.05, a later analysis linked approximately 18,000 TCR beta sequences to specific HLA alleles. In vitro tests confirmed that a few of the cytomegalovirus-associated TCR beta chains recognize cytomegalovirus antigens. In an earlier analysis of some 640 of the donors, most TCR beta V segments were observed in productive rearrangements about 90% or about 30% of the time, broadly matching IMGT annotations. Because counts were too low, 15 to 20 rarely observed V segments, including chromosome 9 orphons, were excluded from the earlier analysis of 587 of the donors. Sequencing depth was assumed to be roughly uniform across donors in the presence/absence analyses, though that assumption may not hold. In a later analysis, HLA-associated TCR beta chains were found to be more clonally expanded and to have lower generation probabilities than equally common non-associated chains. In a later analysis, several top co-occurrence clusters were reported to appear linked to parvovirus B19, influenza, CMV and Epstein-Barr virus. A total of fewer than 200 TCR beta chains were listed by the study as associated with cytomegalovirus. It was suggested by the authors that the approach could potentially be generalized to other disease states and immunological phenotypes.

The method behind the library was the immunoSEQ multiplex PCR assay. For the multiplex PCR, a mixture combining 60 forward primers for TCR Vbeta segments and 13 reverse primers for TCR Jbeta segments was used. Amplification of the CDR3 region of rearranged TCR beta genes was performed with a multiplex PCR assay on genomic DNA. On the Illumina HiSeq System, the amplified TCR beta libraries were sequenced as 87-base-pair reads. The original methods were these. Across the 700 or so repertoires, a later analysis counted some 81 million unique TCR beta chains, around 10 million of which were shared by at least two donors. Raw reads were error-corrected and collapsed into unique sequences by a nearest-neighbor algorithm in which closely related sequences were merged to remove PCR and sequencing errors. V, D and J gene segments were assigned by aligning CDR3 sequences to IMGT reference sequences. For a sequence to be retained, a match of at least six nucleotides was required to both a V gene segment and a J gene segment. Rearrangements were called productive when the CDR3 lacked stop codons and stayed in frame with V and J; all others were non-productive. Following IMGT convention, CDR3 was defined as the stretch from the second conserved V-encoded cysteine to the conserved J-encoded phenylalanine. In an earlier analysis of around 570 of the donors, sequences lacking an unambiguous match to a single V gene segment were excluded. In an earlier analysis of some 590 of the donors, a V segment was called functional when productive rearrangements were above 56.7%, and segregating when the standard deviation between donors exceeded 5%. A statistical classification framework was built for diagnosing cytomegalovirus status from the catalog of TCR beta chain sequences. A later analysis assigned V and J genes by comparing TCR nucleotide sequences with IMGT/GENE-DB human TR gene sequences. The TCRdist pipeline was used in a later analysis to assign CDR3 sequences and most-parsimonious VDJ recombination scenarios. In a later analysis, every TCR beta chain was defined by the combination of its CDR3 amino acid sequence and its V-gene family, and reads without a unique V-gene family were dropped. In a later analysis, 450 to 600 highly shared, low-generation-probability nucleotide sequences were removed to address suspected cross-contamination and a sequencing artifact. A later analysis calculated a clonal expansion index for each public chain from normalized within-repertoire ranks of inferred template counts. Generation probabilities in a later analysis came from a VDJ recombination model fitted to out-of-frame rearrangements, and those results were checked against IGoR. Hypergeometric tests were used in a later analysis to score TCR-TCR, TCR-HLA and TCR-CMV co-occurrence, with a repertoire-size bias correction applied to the TCR pairs. To estimate false discovery rates, a later analysis permuted the HLA or CMV assignments 20 times. In a later analysis, co-occurring TCRs were grouped with DBSCAN, and TCRdist sequence similarity was added when clustering was performed within HLA-allele-positive subsets. Co-occurrence clustering excluded repertoires with fewer than 30,000 or more than 120,000 public chains, plus five with anomalous nucleotide sharing. TCRdb stores this immuneACCESS table with in-frame sequences only. Part of the clones is absent; in the studies checked, under half of the shortfall reflects unresolved V genes, and no reason is known for the rest. D and trimming were read from the DNA, whereas the V and J calls and clone size are those reported in that table. This sample gives approximately 200,000 clones in total; 85% of them show up just once. The ten top clones hold about 2.5% of the sample.

As concerns this clone: Its antigen is still unknown. No quality values exist for individual bases; no much larger clone is one base distant.

The cohort consisted of hundreds of healthy bone marrow donors. At the time of sampling, all cohort members were nominally healthy, though unrecorded immune exposures were likely present. The donor tested CMV seronegative and was one of the 352 seronegative cohort members. Every donor gave a peripheral blood sample, and the peripheral blood mononuclear cells from that sample were used for TCR beta sequencing. Genomic DNA was extracted from the blood cell samples with the Qiagen DNeasy Blood Extraction Kit. The CDR3 spans 15 residues, from the cysteine through the phenylalanine. Just the 45-base CDR3 DNA is kept, in frame starting at base 1. Trimming takes 4 bases from V and 0 bases from J, and the germline ends sit 13 bases apart. Per the germline V gene, MDHEN is the CDR1 and SYDVKM is the CDR2.

The receptor was isolated from a woman in her fifties or sixties in good health and CMV-seronegative. The material sequenced was PBMCs. The chain links TRBV28 with TRBJ2-7; TRBD2 could be the D gene, as 6 bases match. The nucleotides read TGTGCCAGCAGTTCCGTGGGACTTAGCTCCTACGAGCAGTACTTC. Protein translation: CASSSVGLSSYEQYF.